The clone carrying this T cell receptor beta chain showed up just once. The data belong to a study of blood T cell repertoires in COVID-19. Study information: The samples span acute and convalescent COVID-19 from the United States, Italy and Spain. The analysed material was cDNA or gDNA that came from T cells, B-cell-depleted T cells, or PBMCs.

V lost 3 bases, J lost 5 bases, and 3 bases stayed unmatched. This CDR3 comprises 14 residues. The germline gives CDR1 LGHDT, CDR2 YNNKEL (reference sequence). Per the authors' pipeline: For nucleated cells, counts were estimated from reference gene primer amplification. Assay used: immunoSEQ multiplex PCR; TCRdb lists only in-frame clones, some missing. V and J calls and clone size follow that table, whereas D and trimming were derived from the DNA. The table lists approximately 230,000 clones, over 75% of them singletons. The chain uses TRBV3-1 (or the pseudogene TRBV3-2) and TRBJ1-4, with 7 positions matching TRBD1. The sequence derives from a woman aged 40 to 49 who had recovered from COVID-19. The sample comprised peripheral blood. DNA for the CDR3: TGTGCCAGCAGCCAGAGACAGGGAAATGAAAAACTGTTTTTT. Translated: CASSQRQGNEKLFF.